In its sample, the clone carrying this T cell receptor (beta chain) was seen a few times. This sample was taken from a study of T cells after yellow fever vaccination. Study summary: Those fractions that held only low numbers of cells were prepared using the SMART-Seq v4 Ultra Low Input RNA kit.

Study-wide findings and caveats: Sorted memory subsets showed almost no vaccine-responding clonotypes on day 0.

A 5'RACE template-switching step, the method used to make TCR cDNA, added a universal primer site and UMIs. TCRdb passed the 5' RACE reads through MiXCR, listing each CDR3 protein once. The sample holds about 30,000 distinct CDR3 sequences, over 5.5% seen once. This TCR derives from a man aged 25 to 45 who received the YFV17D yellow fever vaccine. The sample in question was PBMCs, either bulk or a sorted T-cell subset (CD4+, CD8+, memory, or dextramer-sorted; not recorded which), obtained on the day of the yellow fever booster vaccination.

CDR3: CASSPADNYGYTF. The CDR3 region has the DNA TGTGCCAGCAGTCCCGCGGATAACTATGGCTACACCTTC. The chain joins TRBV12-3 or TRBV12-4 to TRBJ1-2; D unresolved. This CDR3 has 13 residues. The germline V and J ends were trimmed by 5 bases and 1 base, with 8 bases remaining between them.